This T cell receptor (beta chain) was identified during a study of T cell responses to AZD1222 COVID-19 vaccine. Measured with immunoSEQ multiplex PCR; TCRdb has only the in-frame clones, and not every one. The data show about 180,000 clones, about 90% seen once. The CDR3 extends over 18 amino acids. The V gene end was trimmed by 3 bases and the J gene end by 0 bases; junction bases not matched to a gene: 9. Per germline, CDR1 LGHDT and CDR2 YNNKEL (reference sequence). This clone has only one observation. The receptor's source is an adult who received the AZD1222 COVID-19 vaccine. The V gene is TRBV3-1 (or the pseudogene TRBV3-2), the J gene TRBJ2-7; 12 bases align to TRBD2. The sequencing here drew on peripheral blood, taken 28 days after the second AZD1222 dose. This CDR3 reads CASSHILAGGTSSYEQYF. The DNA of the CDR3 is TGTGCCAGCAGCCATATCCTAGCGGGGGGGACTAGCTCCTACGAGCAGTACTTC.